One and the same sample provided the 32 T cell receptor beta chains below, sequenced in a study of cytomegalovirus exposure and HLA in healthy donors. The PCR used 60 Vbeta and 13 Jbeta primers. The assay was immunoSEQ multiplex PCR, and TCRdb's table has in-frame clones only and misses some. The sample has roughly 110,000 clones, 70% to 75% seen once. Sequencing input: PBMCs. The receptors originated from a female donor in good health and CMV-seronegative.

This clone came up a few times. The V and J genes are TRBV7-2 and TRBJ2-1, with D possibly TRBD1 on 6 matching bases. The germline gives CDR1 SGHTA, CDR2 FQGNSA. V dropped 3 bases and J dropped 1 base, with 10 bases sitting between them. CDR3 length equals 15 residues. In DNA form, the CDR3 reads TGTGCCAGCAGCTTGGACAGACTTTCCTACAATGAGCAGTTCTTC. Encoded protein: CASSLDRLSYNEQFF.

V usage is TRBV6-5 and J usage is TRBJ2-1; 10 nucleotides agree with TRBD2. The germline gives CDR1 MNHEY, CDR2 SVGAGI. The CDR3 totals 13 residues. Trimming took 6 bases from V and 7 from J; bases not matched to a gene: 3. The chain's CDR3 is CASRASGRNEQFF. CDR3 nucleotides: TGTGCCAGCAGGGCTAGCGGGAGAAATGAGCAGTTCTTC.

The chain joins TRBV6-1 to TRBJ2-7; 9 bases match TRBD1. The V and J ends lost 7 bases and 4 bases, in that order; junction bases with no gene match: 2. The CDR3 is 12 amino acids. Germline CDR1 is MNHNS and CDR2 is SASEGT. CDR3 bases: TGTGCCAGCATGGGACAGGGTTACGAGCAGTACTTC. Amino acid sequence: CASMGQGYEQYF.

The rearrangement joins TRBV28 to TRBJ2-6, with 9 bases fitting TRBD1. V was pared by 6 bases and J by 1 base, with 10 bases of the junction left unmatched. Germline V gene sequence: CDR1 MDHEN, CDR2 SYDVKM. The CDR3 is made up of 18 amino acids. CDR3 bases: TGTGCCAGCAGCACCGGGACAGGGTTTCTTTCTGGGGCCAACGTCCTGACTTTC. This translates into CASSTGTGFLSGANVLTF.

The chain joins TRBV5-1 to TRBJ1-1; possible D gene TRBD1, 5 bases. The V gene lost 0 bases and the J gene lost 3 bases, with 6 bases spanning the gap. The CDR3 is made up of 13 amino acids. Germline-derived CDR1 and CDR2 are SGHRS and YFSETQ. The CDR3 DNA reads TGCGCCAGCAGCTTGGGCAGGGACACTGAAGCTTTCTTT. Protein product: CASSLGRDTEAFF.

The V and J genes are TRBV15 and TRBJ2-5, with 7 bases matching TRBD2. The assigned J gene may be wrong: the sequence end matches TRBJ2-7 better. The CDR3 covers 16 residues. Germline assignment: CDR1 LNHNV and CDR2 YYDKDF (reference sequence). In DNA form, the CDR3 reads TGTGCCACCAGCAGAGAAGGGGCGGGAGTCGCCTACGAGCAGTACTTC. It specifies CATSREGAGVAYEQYF.

This chain links TRBV30 with TRBJ1-5, with D possibly TRBD1 on 5 matching bases. Germline V CDR1 and CDR2: GTSNPN, SVGIG (reference sequence). V shed 0 bases and J shed 11 bases, with 17 bases lying between them. The CDR3 has 14 residues. CDR3 sequence: CAWSVGSGPTAQHF. DNA of the CDR3: TGTGCCTGGAGTGTAGGTTCCGGACCGACAGCCCAGCATTTT.

The J gene is TRBJ2-1, the V gene TRBV5-4, with TRBD1 identical over 12 bases. The V gene end was trimmed by 2 bases and the J gene end by 8 bases; junction bases not matched to a gene: 5. The CDR3 has 15 amino acids. Germline CDR1 SGHNT, CDR2 YYREEE (reference sequence). CDR3 DNA: TGTGCCAGCAGCTTAGGGACAGGGGGCGCGGATGAGCAGTTCTTC. Protein sequence: CASSLGTGGADEQFF.

This clone was seen a handful of times. The J gene is TRBJ2-5, the V gene TRBV19, with 8 bases aligning to TRBD1. CDR3 length: 13 residues. Germline-derived CDR1 and CDR2 are LNHDA and SQIVND (reference sequence). Trimming removed 5 bases from V and 6 bases from J; junction bases left unmatched: 5. The CDR3: CASSSDRGKTQYF. DNA for the CDR3: TGTGCCAGTAGTTCCGACAGGGGAAAGACCCAGTACTTC.

There are a few counts of this clone. The rearrangement uses TRBV7-3 and TRBJ1-2; possibly TRBD1 for D (6 bases). The length of the CDR3 is 15 residues. Germline lookup yields CDR1 SGHTA and CDR2 FQGTGA. Between the trimmed V and J ends, which lost 1 base and 8 bases, there was a span of 17 bases. The CDR3 spells CASSLRAGETRGYTF. DNA for the CDR3: TGTGCCAGCAGCTTAAGGGCAGGGGAAACTAGGGGCTACACCTTC.

This sequence joins TRBV5-1 and TRBJ2-5; D is perhaps TRBD1 (7 bases). Germline-derived CDR1 and CDR2 are SGHRS and YFSETQ. The CDR3 runs to 12 residues. The V end was cut by 4 bases, the J end by 13 bases, with 17 bases between. In nucleotides, the CDR3 is TGCGCCAGCAGCCAACAGGGGACTTTAATGTACTTC. It translates to CASSQQGTLMYF. Together with reference TRBV5-1 and TRBJ2-5, the CDR3 gives the full variable domain: KAGVTQTPRYLIKTRGQQVTLSCSPISGHRSVSWYQQTPGQGLQFLFEYFSETQRNKGNFPGRFSGRQFSNSRSEMNVSTLELGDSALYLCASSQQGTLMYFGPGTRLLVL.

This clone has only a few counts. The chain uses TRBV5-1 and TRBJ2-1, with 8 bases matching TRBD2. The V gene end was trimmed by 2 bases and the J gene end by 6 bases; junction bases not matched to a gene: 10. CDR1 and CDR2 (germline): SGHRS, YFSETQ. The CDR3 runs 16 residues. CDR3 in DNA: TGCGCCAGCAGCTTCTTTGCTTCGGGGGGGGGCAATGAGCAGTTCTTC. Protein: CASSFFASGGGNEQFF.

The chain joins TRBV10-3 to TRBJ1-1, with 9 bases fitting TRBD1. Germline CDR1 reads ENHRY; CDR2 reads SYGVKD. The junction had 14 bases not matched to a gene; V was cut back by 8 bases and J by 10 bases. The CDR3 sequence is 14 residues long. CDR3 DNA: TGTGCCATCCTCCCCACAGGGGGCAATGAAGGAGCTTTCTTT. It translates to CAILPTGGNEGAFF.

The V call is TRBV9, the J call TRBJ1-1, with D uncertain. The V end was cut by 4 bases, the J end by 7 bases, with 14 bases between. Germline-derived CDR1 and CDR2 are SGDLS and YYNGEE. CDR3 length: 13 residues. CDR3 coding DNA: TGTGCCAGCAGCCCCCAGGAGGGCCTTGAAGCTTTCTTT. Its protein is CASSPQEGLEAFF. Full variable domain (remainder filled in from reference TRBV9 and TRBJ1-1): DSGVTQTPKHLITATGQRVTLRCSPRSGDLSVYWYQQSLDQGLQFLIQYYNGEERAKGNILERFSAQQFPDLHSELNLSSLELGDSALYFCASSPQEGLEAFFGQGTRLTVV.

The V and J genes are TRBV2 and TRBJ2-1; 10 bases agree with TRBD2. This CDR3 has 15 amino acids. The V segment lost 4 bases and the J segment 9 bases; nucleotides outside the gene matches: 9. CDR1 SNHLY and CDR2 FYNNEI come from the germline V gene. CDR3 sequence reads: CASSGPLAGEGEQFF. The DNA of the CDR3 is TGTGCCAGCAGTGGCCCTCTAGCGGGAGAAGGTGAGCAGTTCTTC. Using reference TRBV2 and TRBJ2-1 for the parts outside the CDR3, the full variable domain is EPEVTQTPSHQVTQMGQEVILRCVPISNHLYFYWYRQILGQKVEFLVSFYNNEISEKSEIFDDQFSVERPDGSNFTLKIRSTKLEDSAMYFCASSGPLAGEGEQFFGPGTRLTVL.

This clone was seen more than once but under ten times. The J gene is TRBJ1-2, the V gene TRBV2; tentative D call: TRBD1 (6 bases). Germline lookup yields CDR1 SNHLY and CDR2 FYNNEI. CDR3 length equals 13 residues. V was shortened by 0 bases and J by 6 bases, with 8 bases between the two germline ends. CDR3 DNA sequence: TGTGCCAGCAGTGAAGCGAGGGGGAATGGCTACACCTTC. Translation gives CASSEARGNGYTF. Drawing the rest from reference TRBV2 and TRBJ1-2, the complete variable domain is EPEVTQTPSHQVTQMGQEVILRCVPISNHLYFYWYRQILGQKVEFLVSFYNNEISEKSEIFDDQFSVERPDGSNFTLKIRSTKLEDSAMYFCASSEARGNGYTFGSGTRLTVV.

This chain links TRBV30 with TRBJ1-3; D is possibly TRBD1 (5 bases). The germline gives CDR1 GTSNPN, CDR2 SVGIG (reference sequence). The CDR3 is 15 residues long. V lost 0 bases and J lost 0, with 9 bases in between. CDR3 coding DNA: TGTGCCTGGAGTGTAGGGGCAAGCTCTGGAAACACCATATATTTT. The encoded protein is CAWSVGASSGNTIYF.

This sequence joins TRBV6-1 and TRBJ2-6; no firm D call. This CDR3 is 15 amino acids long. The germline V gene encodes CDR1 MNHNS and CDR2 SASEGT. V lost 4 bases and J lost 4, with 11 bases in between. CDR3 DNA: TGTGCCAGCAGTGTGGGCAGGTCGGGGGCCAACGTCCTGACTTTC. Translating gives CASSVGRSGANVLTF.

The rearrangement joins TRBV14 to TRBJ1-2; D is perhaps TRBD1 (6 bases). CDR1 SGHDN and CDR2 FVKESK come from the germline V gene. V lost 2 bases, J lost 7 bases, and 8 bases lay in between. The CDR3 spans 12 residues. This chain's CDR3 is CASSQTGFGYTF. For the CDR3, the DNA is TGTGCCAGCAGCCAAACAGGGTTTGGCTACACCTTC. Full variable domain (remainder filled in from reference TRBV14 and TRBJ1-2): EAGVTQFPSHSVIEKGQTVTLRCDPISGHDNLYWYRRVMGKEIKFLLHFVKESKQDESGMPNNRFLAERTGGTYSTLKVQPAELEDSGVYFCASSQTGFGYTFGSGTRLTVV.

This clone appeared a single time. The gene calls are TRBV30 and TRBJ1-3, with a tentative D call TRBD1 (5 bases). V was shortened by 3 bases and J by 0 bases, with 9 bases between the two germline ends. The germline gives CDR1 GTSNPN, CDR2 SVGIG (reference sequence). CDR3 size: 14 residues. The chain's CDR3 is CAWRGVPSGNTIYF. The CDR3 DNA reads TGTGCCTGGAGAGGGGTTCCCTCTGGAAACACCATATATTTT.

V usage is TRBV6-4 and J usage is TRBJ2-2; D might be TRBD1 (5 bases). V lost 5 bases to trimming and J lost 4 bases, with 8 bases between them. The germline V gene encodes CDR1 MRHNA and CDR2 SNTAGT. This CDR3 region has 13 residues. The DNA of the CDR3 is TGTGCCAGCAGTCCGACAGCCACCGGGGAGCTGTTTTTT. Amino acid sequence: CASSPTATGELFF.

This clone has only a few counts. J is TRBJ1-4 and V is TRBV19; 9 bases fit TRBD1. This CDR3 comprises 15 residues. After removal of 5 bases from V and 3 bases from J, the junction contained 4 bases not matched to a gene. Germline CDR1 and CDR2: LNHDA and SQIVND (reference sequence). CDR3 protein: CASSPRQGANEKLFF. CDR3 coding DNA: TGTGCCAGTAGTCCGAGACAGGGGGCTAATGAAAAACTGTTTTTT.

In its sample, this clone was seen once. J is TRBJ2-1 and V is TRBV13; D is possibly TRBD2 (5 bases). The CDR3 totals 16 residues. Trimming pared 5 bases from V and 3 bases from J, leaving 17 bases between. CDR1 PRHDT and CDR2 FYEKMQ come from the germline V gene (reference sequence). Here the CDR3 reads CASSPFWRAGYNEQFF. The CDR3 bases are TGTGCCAGCAGCCCCTTCTGGCGGGCTGGCTACAATGAGCAGTTCTTC.

The rearrangement joins TRBV5-4 to TRBJ2-3, with D maybe TRBD1 (6 bases). The CDR3 consists of 16 residues. Germline CDR1 and CDR2: SGHNT and YYREEE (reference sequence). The V end lost 4 bases, the J end lost 5 bases, and 20 bases lay between the germline ends. CDR3 region: CASSRPKQGVGDTQYF. As DNA, the CDR3 is TGTGCCAGCAGCAGACCTAAACAGGGAGTCGGAGATACGCAGTATTTT. The whole variable domain, filled in from reference TRBV5-4 and TRBJ2-3, reads ETGVTQSPTHLIKTRGQQVTLRCSSQSGHNTVSWYQQALGQGPQFIFQYYREEENGRGNFPPRFSGLQFPNYSSELNVNALELDDSALYLCASSRPKQGVGDTQYFGPGTRLTVL.

The genes are TRBV29-1 and TRBJ2-1; TRBD1 is a possible D gene (7 bases). CDR1 is SQVTM and CDR2 is ANQGSEA in the germline V gene. The CDR3 has 12 residues. CDR3 sequence: CSHNRGGNEQFF. The CDR3 DNA is TGCAGTCACAACAGGGGAGGCAATGAGCAGTTCTTC.

The CDR3 nucleotides read TGTGCCAGCAGTTACATTGACTTATACGGGGAGCTGTTTTTT. The encoded protein is CASSYIDLYGELFF. This rearrangement joins TRBV6-5 to TRBJ2-2; D remains ambiguous. The CDR3 is made up of 14 amino acids. Germline lookup yields CDR1 MNHEY and CDR2 SVGAGI. The V end was cut by 2 bases, the J end by 7 bases, with 11 bases between.

The chain links TRBV7-2 to TRBJ1-1; D is possibly TRBD1 (5 bases). V shed 5 bases and J shed 6 bases, with 13 bases lying between them. The CDR3 has 13 amino acids. Germline V CDR1 and CDR2: SGHTA, FQGNSA. DNA for the CDR3: TGTGCCAGCAGCCCCCCAGGGATCCCTGAAGCTTTCTTT. It yields the protein CASSPPGIPEAFF.

The rearrangement links TRBV11-3 to TRBJ2-1; 8 bases align to TRBD2. This CDR3 is built from 18 residues. CDR1 is SGHNT, CDR2 YENEEA, per germline. Trimming at V came to 0 bases and at J to 1 base, leaving 8 bases not matched to a gene. Here the CDR3 reads CASSLDLGTRGSYNEQFF. The DNA for the CDR3 is TGTGCCAGCAGCTTAGACCTTGGGACTAGGGGGTCCTACAATGAGCAGTTCTTC. Full variable domain (rest looked up from reference TRBV11-3 and TRBJ2-1): EAGVVQSPRYKIIEKKQPVAFWCNPISGHNTLYWYLQNLGQGPELLIRYENEEAVDDSQLPKDRFSAERLKGVDSTLKIQPAELGDSAVYLCASSLDLGTRGSYNEQFFGPGTRLTVL.

The gene calls are TRBV7-9 and TRBJ2-5, with 8 nucleotides matching TRBD2. J lost 9 bases, V lost 4 bases, and 13 bases had no gene match. The CDR3 spans 15 residues. CDR1 and CDR2 from the germline V gene are SEHNR and FQNEAQ (reference sequence). The CDR3 here is CASSSFPGGAVAQYF. In DNA form, the CDR3 reads TGTGCCAGCAGCTCTTTTCCGGGGGGGGCGGTGGCCCAGTACTTC.

This chain joins TRBV5-1 and TRBJ2-7; weak D call: TRBD1 (5 bases). In germline, CDR1 is SGHRS, CDR2 YFSETQ. The V and J ends lost 0 bases and 5 bases respectively, with 12 bases between them. The CDR3 runs to 14 residues. The CDR3 DNA is TGCGCCAGCAGCTTGGCGGCATGGGGCGACGAGCAGTACTTC. This translates into CASSLAAWGDEQYF.

The CDR3 DNA follows: TGTGCCAGCAGCTTGGCCCCCGGGGACTCCTACGAGCAGTACTTC. Translated: CASSLAPGDSYEQYF. The chain recombines TRBV5-6 with TRBJ2-7, with D possibly being TRBD2 (5 bases). Germline V gives CDR1 SGHDT, CDR2 YYEEEE. The CDR3 totals 15 residues. The V and J ends lost 0 bases and 0 bases respectively, with 10 bases between them.

V usage is TRBV5-1 and J usage is TRBJ2-1; D not resolved. CDR3 length equals 15 residues. V gave up 7 bases and J gave up 3 bases, with 17 bases separating them. Germline V gives CDR1 SGHRS, CDR2 YFSETQ. CDR3 nucleotides: TGCGCCAGCCGCGACTTCCCCAATTTCTACAATGAGCAGTTCTTC. Translating it yields CASRDFPNFYNEQFF.